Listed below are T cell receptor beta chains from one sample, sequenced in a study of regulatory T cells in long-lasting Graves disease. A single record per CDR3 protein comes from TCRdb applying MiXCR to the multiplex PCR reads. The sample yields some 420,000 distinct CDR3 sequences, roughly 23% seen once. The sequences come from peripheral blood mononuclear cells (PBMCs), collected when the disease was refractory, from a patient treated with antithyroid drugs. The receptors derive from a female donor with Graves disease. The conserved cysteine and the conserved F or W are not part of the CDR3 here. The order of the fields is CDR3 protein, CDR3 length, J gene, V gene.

ASSRSGRGYEKLF	13	TRBJ1-4	TRBV6-1
SARDTVKYGYT	11	TRBJ1-2	TRBV20-1
ASSEYGANVLT	11	TRBJ2-6	TRBV2
ASSIQGIDEQY	11	TRBJ2-7	TRBV19
ASSSAGTELEKLF	13	TRBJ1-4	TRBV6-1
ASRPWPSDTQY	11	TRBJ2-3	TRBV12-3/TRBV12-4
AWSFSRYEQY	10	TRBJ2-7	TRBV30
ASSIEGDRLTSGSVTGELF	19	TRBJ2-2	TRBV19
ASSPHPLRQISGVNYGYT	18	TRBJ1-2	TRBV19
ASRASIRDRVRQPQH	15	TRBJ1-5	TRBV2
ASSFGRGRTGELF	13	TRBJ2-2	TRBV12-3/TRBV12-4
ASSPGTLTYEQY	12	TRBJ2-7	TRBV10-1
ATIAGATNTGELF	13	TRBJ2-2	TRBV10-3
SARPGGRNTGELF	13	TRBJ2-2	TRBV20-1
ASSLQGRANSPLH	13	TRBJ1-6	TRBV7-3
ASSFRTRGNYGYT	13	TRBJ1-2	TRBV7-8
SAGTDRGHEKLF	12	TRBJ1-4	TRBV20-1
ASSLFELAVSTDTQY	15	TRBJ2-3	TRBV28
ASSHINEKLF	10	TRBJ1-4	TRBV4-3
SARQDLNTEAF	11	TRBJ1-1	TRBV20-1
AIRRDPARELF	11	TRBJ2-2	TRBV10-3
AWSEESAYEQY	11	TRBJ2-7	TRBV30
SVESGRGEAF	10	TRBJ1-1	TRBV29-1
ASSTPTGEPSYNSPLH	16	TRBJ1-6	TRBV2
AGSLDGGPNTEAF	13	TRBJ1-1	TRBV11-2
AAFRGGGTNGYT	12	TRBJ1-2	TRBV6-1
ASNRDGSYEQY	11	TRBJ2-7	TRBV6-1
ASYSGSETNYGYT	13	TRBJ1-2	TRBV28
ASGSDRVRDEQY	12	TRBJ2-7	TRBV7-8
ASSSQGALFEQY	12	TRBJ2-7	TRBV7-2
ASSESTSLETQY	12	TRBJ2-5	TRBV10-1
ASSLRGTDQETQY	13	TRBJ2-5	TRBV27
ASSFGLAAVANTGELF	16	TRBJ2-2	TRBV7-2
ASRLSGDSSYEQY	13	TRBJ2-7	TRBV7-2
ASFGHGTEAF	10	TRBJ1-1	TRBV5-1
ASSLRPTGLDGYT	13	TRBJ1-2	TRBV9
AISGGQSALNTEAF	14	TRBJ1-1	TRBV10-3
ASSSSKVLMTLH	12	TRBJ1-6	TRBV19
SAKKPETQY	9	TRBJ2-5	TRBV20-1
ASSSAGQSYEQY	12	TRBJ2-7	TRBV28